These 9 T cell receptor beta chains originate from one sample sequenced in a study of T cells in localized non-small cell lung cancer. Clones were sequenced by immunoSEQ multiplex PCR, and TCRdb holds only the in-frame ones, with some missing. The data hold some 30,000 clones, with approximately 90% observed a single time. Sequences were derived from peripheral blood mononuclear cells, sampled before any cancer treatment. These receptors came from a female donor over 55 with stage II lung adenocarcinoma.

The chain carries TRBV6-6 and TRBJ2-7; possible D gene TRBD1, 6 bases. The length of the CDR3 is 13 residues. The germline V and J ends were trimmed by 7 bases and 2 bases, with 12 bases remaining between them. Germline-derived CDR1 and CDR2 are MNHNY and SVGAGI (reference sequence). The CDR3 reads CASKQGPTYEQYF. CDR3 bases: TGTGCCAGCAAACAGGGACCTACCTACGAGCAGTACTTC.

The genes are TRBV2 and TRBJ1-1; D not certain. The CDR3 loop spans 14 amino acids. Trimming pared 5 bases from V and 3 bases from J, leaving 13 bases between. From germline, CDR1 is SNHLY and CDR2 FYNNEI. In nucleotides, the CDR3 is TGTGCCAGCAGTTTGACTGATTCGGACACTGAAGCTTTCTTT. Encoded protein: CASSLTDSDTEAFF.

This rearrangement joins TRBV27 to TRBJ2-3; 8 nucleotides line up with TRBD2. Germline assignment: CDR1 MNHEY and CDR2 SMNVEV (reference sequence). The J segment lost 3 bases and the V segment lost 3 bases, leaving 5 bases of the junction unmatched. This CDR3 is built from 15 residues. Here the CDR3 DNA reads TGTGCCAGCAGTTTTCGCGGGGGGCTGACAGATACGCAGTATTTT. Residues: CASSFRGGLTDTQYF.

This clone was seen only once. The chain couples TRBV19 to TRBJ1-5, with TRBD1 matching over 9 bases. The CDR3 spans 18 residues. Unmatched junction bases numbered 17, after V lost 6 bases and J lost 5 bases. Germline lookup yields CDR1 LNHDA and CDR2 SQIVND (reference sequence). The CDR3 DNA reads as TGTGCCAGTAGCTGGGGGACAGGGACGGCTTTGGCGTATCAGCCCCAGCATTTT. Translating it yields CASSWGTGTALAYQPQHF. Using reference TRBV19 and TRBJ1-5 for the parts outside the CDR3, the full variable domain is DGGITQSPKYLFRKEGQNVTLSCEQNLNHDAMYWYRQDPGQGLRLIYYSQIVNDFQKGDIAEGYSVSREKKESFPLTVTSAQKNPTAFYLCASSWGTGTALAYQPQHFGDGTRLSIL.

The chain links TRBV30 to TRBJ1-2, with D unclear. CDR3 length: 12 amino acids. Germline V gene sequence: CDR1 GTSNPN, CDR2 SVGIG (reference sequence). V dropped 2 bases and J dropped 6 bases, with 10 bases sitting between them. DNA of the CDR3: TGTGCCTGGAGTCCTCAACGGGATGGCTACACCTTC. Protein sequence: CAWSPQRDGYTF.

The CDR3 reads CASSSPGTSGFTDTQYF. The CDR3, as DNA: TGTGCCAGCAGTTCACCCGGGACTAGCGGTTTCACAGATACGCAGTATTTT. This chain uses TRBV28 with TRBJ2-3, with TRBD2 identical over 11 bases. There are 17 residues in the CDR3. Per the germline V gene, CDR1 is MDHEN and CDR2 is SYDVKM. V shed 4 bases, J shed 2 bases, and the junction held 8 bases outside the gene matches.

The V call is TRBV19, the J call TRBJ2-7; D might be TRBD1 (5 bases). Trimming stripped 3 bases from V and 1 base from J, with 7 bases between. The germline V gene encodes CDR1 LNHDA and CDR2 SQIVND (reference sequence). The CDR3 loop spans 13 amino acids. The CDR3 DNA reads TGTGCCAGTAGTATCCCAGGGTCCTACGAGCAGTACTTC. It translates to CASSIPGSYEQYF.

V and J are TRBV19 and TRBJ2-3; D remains unclear. The CDR3 loop spans 16 amino acids. V was cut by 3 bases and J by 0 bases, with 13 bases left in between. The germline V gene encodes CDR1 LNHDA and CDR2 SQIVND (reference sequence). As DNA, the CDR3 is TGTGCCAGTAGTATTATGGGCGGTCGTAGCACAGATACGCAGTATTTT. It yields the protein CASSIMGGRSTDTQYF. Full variable domain (outside the CDR3, taken from reference TRBV19 and TRBJ2-3): DGGITQSPKYLFRKEGQNVTLSCEQNLNHDAMYWYRQDPGQGLRLIYYSQIVNDFQKGDIAEGYSVSREKKESFPLTVTSAQKNPTAFYLCASSIMGGRSTDTQYFGPGTRLTVL.

The rearrangement links TRBV5-1 to TRBJ2-7; 9 bases are shared with TRBD1. The CDR3 runs 15 residues. CDR1 and CDR2 (germline): SGHRS, YFSETQ. V lost 4 bases, J lost 5 bases, and 10 bases stayed unmatched. As DNA, the CDR3 is TGCGCCAGCAGCCTTTCCGGACAGGGGACCCACGAGCAGTACTTC. It is translated as CASSLSGQGTHEQYF. Full variable domain (missing parts from reference TRBV5-1 and TRBJ2-7): KAGVTQTPRYLIKTRGQQVTLSCSPISGHRSVSWYQQTPGQGLQFLFEYFSETQRNKGNFPGRFSGRQFSNSRSEMNVSTLELGDSALYLCASSLSGQGTHEQYFGPGTRLTVT.